Presented here are 29 T cell receptor beta chains from one specimen sequenced in a study of blood T cells in healthy people across ages. For the second PCR, which ran for roughly 6 to 12 cycles, a sample-barcoded 5' primer and a J-beta primer mix were used. TCRdb recomputed calls from the 5' RACE reads with MiXCR, one row per CDR3 protein. The table includes around 800,000 distinct CDR3 sequences, roughly 60% detected once. The sequenced sample was blood. All receptors come from a man aged 30-40 years in good health.

The J gene is TRBJ1-5, the V gene TRBV5-1; D might be TRBD1 (6 bases). The germline V gene encodes CDR1 SGHRS and CDR2 YFSETQ. The V gene lost 7 bases and the J gene lost 4 bases, with 15 bases spanning the gap. The CDR3 extends over 14 amino acids. DNA for the CDR3: TGCGCCAGCCACAGGGTTCCGCAGAATCAGCCCCAGCATTTT. Translating gives CASHRVPQNQPQHF.

The rearrangement uses TRBV12-3 or TRBV12-4 and TRBJ2-4, with no clear D. The end of the DNA aligns better with TRBJ2-7, so the J call may be wrong. The length of the CDR3 is 13 residues. Written as DNA, the CDR3 is TGTGCCAGCTGCCTCATTGGCGGCTACGAGCAGTACTTC. Its translation: CASCLIGGYEQYF.

This clonotype has only one observation. The chain couples TRBV28 to TRBJ2-7; D is undetermined. The end of the DNA fits TRBJ2-5 better, so the J call may be wrong. This CDR3 region has 14 residues. CDR1 is MDHEN and CDR2 is SYDVKM in the germline V gene. CDR3 in DNA: TGTGCCAGCAGTCCCTTCTTAGGAGAAGGGACCCAGTACTTC. This gives the protein CASSPFLGEGTQYF.

This clonotype showed up many times. The chain couples TRBV4-1 to TRBJ2-4; weak D call: TRBD2 (5 bases). Per germline, CDR1 MGHRA and CDR2 YSYEKL. The CDR3 length is 18 residues. V lost 4 bases and J lost 8, with 27 bases in between. The DNA of the CDR3 is TGCGCCAGCAGCCCCAGCCGTGAGTGGGAGATGAATGGTGACATTCAGTACTTC. It is translated as CASSPSREWEMNGDIQYF.

This chain connects TRBV10-3 to TRBJ2-7; 7 nucleotides agree with TRBD1. The germline gives CDR1 ENHRY, CDR2 SYGVKD. The CDR3 is 11 amino acids. Trimming cost V 4 bases and J 6 bases; bases outside gene matches: 0. This CDR3 is CAISAGGEQYF. Here the CDR3 DNA reads TGTGCCATCAGTGCAGGGGGCGAGCAGTACTTC.

The chain recombines TRBV7-2 with TRBJ1-4; tentatively, D is TRBD1 (5 bases). This CDR3 spans 12 amino acids. The V gene lost 3 bases and the J gene lost 7 bases, with 6 bases spanning the gap. Germline loops: CDR1 SGHTA, CDR2 FQGNSA. The CDR3 region has the DNA TGTGCCAGCAGCTTCAGGGCTGAAAAACTGTTTTTT. Residues: CASSFRAEKLFF.

The chain recombines TRBV27 with TRBJ1-5, with 8 bases identical to TRBD1. Trimming cost V 5 bases and J 2 bases; bases outside gene matches: 5. The CDR3 is 15 residues long. From germline, CDR1 is MNHEY and CDR2 SMNVEV (reference sequence). The CDR3 protein is CASSTQGAGNQPQHF. The DNA for the CDR3 is TGTGCCAGCAGTACGCAGGGGGCGGGCAATCAGCCCCAGCATTTT.

Written as DNA, the CDR3 is TGTGCCAGCAGTTTAGCGGGGGGCCAGAGGGAGCAGTTCTTC. As protein: CASSLAGGQREQFF. V usage is TRBV12-3 or TRBV12-4 and J usage is TRBJ2-1; D may match TRBD1 or TRBD2 (6 bases each). The CDR3 is 14 residues long. Trimming stripped 0 bases from V and 10 bases from J, with 13 bases between.

The chain combines TRBV14 with TRBJ2-5, with D perhaps being TRBD1 or TRBD2 (5 bases each). The V end lost 3 bases, the J end lost 7 bases, and 9 bases lay between the germline ends. Germline-derived CDR1 and CDR2 are SGHDN and FVKESK. This CDR3 contains 12 residues. CDR3 region: CASSQGVGTQYF. CDR3 sequence (DNA): TGTGCCAGCAGCCAGGGGGTTGGGACCCAGTACTTC.

The chain uses TRBV7-2 and TRBJ1-2; weak D call: TRBD1 (5 bases). The germline V and J ends were trimmed by 1 base and 5 bases, with 14 bases remaining between them. This CDR3 is 15 amino acids long. Germline values: CDR1 SGHTA, CDR2 FQGNSA. The CDR3 nucleotides read TGTGCCAGCAGCTTAGGAACGGGGCGGCCATATGGCTACACCTTC. This codes for CASSLGTGRPYGYTF.

This chain links TRBV28 with TRBJ2-6, with D unresolved. V lost 4 bases and J lost 0, with 10 bases in between. The CDR3 has 16 residues. Germline-derived CDR1 and CDR2 are MDHEN and SYDVKM. Written as DNA, the CDR3 is TGTGCCAGCAGTTCTGCCATAGCCTCTGGGGCCAACGTCCTGACTTTC. Translating it yields CASSSAIASGANVLTF.

The chain recombines TRBV12-3 or TRBV12-4 with TRBJ2-1, with TRBD2 matching 7 bases. The V segment lost 3 bases and the J segment 13 bases; nucleotides outside the gene matches: 6. CDR3 size: 12 residues. The CDR3 sequence: CASSLLGGTQFF. For the CDR3, the DNA is TGTGCCAGCAGTTTGCTGGGAGGGACCCAGTTCTTC.

The chain employs TRBV7-9 and TRBJ2-3, with D possibly matching TRBD1 (5 bases). The V and J ends lost 4 bases and 2 bases respectively, with 13 bases between them. This CDR3 has 15 residues. The V gene's germline CDR1 is SEHNR and CDR2 FQNEAQ (reference sequence). CDR3 region: CASSSRQLFTDTQYF. In DNA, the CDR3 is TGTGCCAGCAGCTCCCGACAGCTCTTCACAGATACGCAGTATTTT.

The rearrangement joins TRBV20-1 to TRBJ2-7; no reliable D call. V was cut by 3 bases and J by 7 bases, with 10 bases left in between. This CDR3 is 11 amino acids long. Germline CDR1 and CDR2: DFQATT and SNEGSKA (reference sequence). DNA of the CDR3: TGCAGTGCTAGCGTGGCAAGGGAGCAGTACTTC. It codes for CSASVAREQYF.

This clonotype was detected only once. The V gene is TRBV7-9, the J gene TRBJ1-6; tentatively, D is TRBD1 (6 bases). Trimming cost V 5 bases and J 5 bases, with 16 bases left between them. CDR3 length: 16 amino acids. From germline, CDR1 is SEHNR and CDR2 FQNEAQ (reference sequence). CDR3 protein: CASSTNRQDDNSPLHF. The CDR3 coding sequence is TGTGCCAGCAGCACTAACAGACAGGACGATAATTCACCCCTCCACTTT.

This chain uses TRBV5-1 with TRBJ2-7, with D possibly TRBD2 on 5 matching bases. Trimming stripped 2 bases from V and 2 bases from J, with 14 bases between. The length of the CDR3 is 15 residues. Looked up from germline, CDR1 is SGHRS and CDR2 is YFSETQ. The CDR3 here is CASSLGVLGAYEQYF. The CDR3 nucleotides read TGCGCCAGCAGCTTAGGTGTCCTCGGGGCCTACGAGCAGTACTTC.

The chain carries TRBV6-5 and TRBJ2-1, with TRBD1 matching over 7 bases. The CDR3 runs to 15 residues. Germline V gene sequence: CDR1 MNHEY, CDR2 SVGAGI. Germline trimming cut 5 bases from V and 0 bases from J; bases unmatched to any gene: 4. CDR3 DNA sequence: TGTGCCAGCAGTATTGACAGGGCCTCCTACAATGAGCAGTTCTTC. As protein: CASSIDRASYNEQFF.

The V call is TRBV27, the J call TRBJ2-5, with a possible D match to TRBD2 (6 bases). The J call is in doubt because the DNA end fits TRBJ2-7 better. CDR3 length: 12 residues. Germline V CDR1 and CDR2: MNHEY, SMNVEV (reference sequence). The CDR3: CASNIRESEQYF. The CDR3, as DNA: TGTGCCAGCAACATCCGGGAGTCCGAGCAGTACTTC.

V and J are TRBV4-3 and TRBJ2-5; 8 nucleotides match TRBD2. Germline CDR1 and CDR2: LGHNA and YSLEER. Germline trimming cut 4 bases from V and 1 base from J; bases unmatched to any gene: 5. The CDR3 has 15 residues. CDR3 sequence (DNA): TGCGCCAGCAGCCCCGGACGGGGGGGCCAAGAGACCCAGTACTTC. Residues: CASSPGRGGQETQYF.

The chain recombines TRBV6-2 or TRBV6-3 with TRBJ2-3; TRBD2 agrees at 8 bases. Trimming removed 6 bases from V and 5 bases from J; junction bases left unmatched: 10. Germline assignment: CDR1 MNHEY and CDR2 SVGEGT. The CDR3 sequence is 15 residues long. CDR3 bases: TGTGCCAGCAGCAGGAGGGGACTAGGGGGAGATACGCAGTATTTT. It codes for CASSRRGLGGDTQYF.

The CDR3 here is CASSFGFTDTQYF. In nucleotides, the CDR3 is TGTGCCAGCAGTTTTGGATTCACAGATACGCAGTATTTT. This chain joins TRBV27 and TRBJ2-3, with unresolved D. Germline assignment: CDR1 MNHEY and CDR2 SMNVEV (reference sequence). The length of the CDR3 is 13 residues. Trimming cost V 3 bases and J 2 bases, with 6 bases left between them.

The rearrangement links TRBV4-3 to TRBJ2-3, with D perhaps being TRBD1 or TRBD2 (5 bases each). Deletions cut 1 base from V and 2 bases from J, with 16 bases between. The CDR3 sequence is 17 residues long. Germline CDR1 is LGHNA and CDR2 is YSLEER. DNA of the CDR3: TGCGCCAGCAGCCAAGTGGGCCAGAGAGGGGTCACAGATACGCAGTATTTT. This translates into CASSQVGQRGVTDTQYF.

Only one count was recorded for this clonotype. The chain employs TRBV12-3 or TRBV12-4 and TRBJ1-4; 9 bases align to TRBD1. The CDR3 extends over 15 amino acids. V was pared by 4 bases and J by 5 bases, with 5 bases of the junction left unmatched. The DNA for the CDR3 is TGTGCCAGCAGTTCCGCCGGGACAGGGAATGAAAAACTGTTTTTT. Its translation: CASSSAGTGNEKLFF.

V gene TRBV13 combines with J gene TRBJ2-7; D gene unclear. The DNA matches TRBJ2-4 better at its end, which makes the J call doubtful. This CDR3 spans 15 amino acids. From germline, CDR1 is PRHDT and CDR2 FYEKMQ (reference sequence). DNA of the CDR3: TGTGCCAGCAGCCAGCCCCGGGCCATGGGAAACATTCAGTACTTC. Translated, it gives CASSQPRAMGNIQYF.

This clonotype was seen a few times. The V call is TRBV9, the J call TRBJ1-1; 8 bases are a match to TRBD1. V dropped 4 bases and J dropped 3; count of bases not matched to a gene: 20. Germline lookup yields CDR1 SGDLS and CDR2 YYNGEE. This CDR3 has 19 amino acids. The CDR3 loop is CASSPKRRWTGTADTEAFF. The CDR3 region has the DNA TGTGCCAGCAGCCCTAAGCGTAGGTGGACAGGGACTGCGGACACTGAAGCTTTCTTT.

This clonotype was counted a single time. CDR3 in amino acids: CASSQDLGIANEQFF. CDR3 nucleotides: TGCGCCAGCAGCCAAGATCTGGGGATAGCCAATGAGCAGTTCTTC. J is TRBJ2-1 and V is TRBV4-3; no clear D gene. This CDR3 has 15 amino acids. The V gene's germline CDR1 is LGHNA and CDR2 YSLEER. Trimming took off 0 bases at V and 6 bases at J, with 12 bases between the two ends.

This rearrangement joins TRBV6-6 to TRBJ2-4; D might be TRBD1 (6 bases). The J call may be incorrect, as the DNA end agrees better with TRBJ2-7. Germline loops: CDR1 MNHNY, CDR2 SVGAGI (reference sequence). The CDR3 has 13 amino acids. The CDR3 region is CASGWGHSYEQYF. For the CDR3, the DNA is TGTGCCAGTGGGTGGGGACACTCCTACGAGCAGTACTTC.

This clonotype occurred a few times. The chain has TRBV27 and TRBJ1-1; D might be TRBD1 (6 bases). The CDR3 is 17 amino acids. Germline V gives CDR1 MNHEY, CDR2 SMNVEV (reference sequence). V lost 3 bases and J 8 bases, leaving 25 bases between the germline ends. The CDR3 here is CASSLGDTHLTAGEAFF. The CDR3 DNA is TGTGCCAGCAGTTTGGGGGACACGCACTTGACAGCCGGAGAAGCTTTCTTT.

The chain links TRBV21-1 to TRBJ1-5; whether TRBD1, the table's D call, matches the DNA was not checked. TRBV21-1 is shown as a pseudogene. This CDR3 has 14 amino acids. The CDR3 DNA follows: TGTGCCAGCAGCGACAGGGGCGATATTCAGCCCCAGCATTTT. Its translation: CASSDRGDIQPQHF.